This entry describes one T cell receptor beta chain. Its specificity is unknown. Prepared libraries of TCR beta cDNA carried unique molecular identifiers. MiXCR, applied by TCRdb to the PCR reads, yields one record per CDR3 protein. This table holds about 380,000 distinct CDR3 sequences, 30% to 45% found once. These data come from a study of post-analysis software for immune sequencing data. Overall study findings and caveats: Relative to controls, patients with multiple sclerosis showed significantly lower normalized Chao1 diversity. With TRBV5-6, TRBV5-1 and TRBV20-1 included, 4 or 5 TRBV segments were more frequent in patients than in controls.

The length of the CDR3 is 21 residues. Trimming cost V 0 bases and J 2 bases; bases outside gene matches: 19. This TCR was recovered from a girl aged 5-17 years with multiple sclerosis. Sequencing was done on a sample of blood. This chain uses TRBV12-3 or TRBV12-4 with TRBJ2-7; 10 nucleotides agree with TRBD1. DNA for the CDR3: TGTGCCAGCAGTTTAGCGCAGAGAGGGTTAATCAGGACAGGGGGTACCTACGAGCAGTACTTC. It encodes CASSLAQRGLIRTGGTYEQYF.